The 8 T cell receptor beta chains reported below all come from one sample, sequenced in a study of CD4 T cells in relation to SARS-CoV-2 and coronaviruses. This table comes from immunoSEQ multiplex PCR, and its TCRdb copy is limited to in-frame clones, with some not included. The sample has some 11,000 clones, 80% to 85% seen once. Unexposed donor CD4+ T cells date from about 2011-2018, before the COVID-19 pandemic. CD4+ T cells were isolated from the cells after around 11 days of culture. No cognate antigen is known for these TCRs. The specimen sequenced was CD4+ T cells from PBMCs, cultured in vitro. The source of these receptors is a human donor in good health.

Here the CDR3 DNA reads TGTGCCAGCAGCGTAGGGAAGCGGGAATGGTACAATGAGCAGTTCTTC. It encodes CASSVGKREWYNEQFF. This sequence joins TRBV9 and TRBJ2-1; 7 bases line up with TRBD2. V was pared by 0 bases and J by 4 bases, with 7 bases of the junction left unmatched. Germline lookup yields CDR1 SGDLS and CDR2 YYNGEE. This CDR3 has 16 residues.

This chain links TRBV3-1 (or the pseudogene TRBV3-2) with TRBJ1-2, with 8 bases matching TRBD1. V was clipped by 4 bases and J by 4 bases; unmatched bases: 8. CDR3 length: 15 residues. The germline gives CDR1 LGHDT, CDR2 YNNKEL (reference sequence). DNA of the CDR3: TGTGCCAGCAGCCCCCCAGGGGGCGCAGGCTATGGCTACACCTTC. This translates into CASSPPGGAGYGYTF.

V and J are TRBV30 and TRBJ1-1; D possibly corresponds to TRBD1 (6 bases). The CDR3 length is 13 residues. The ends were cut back, 2 bases at V and 9 bases at J, with 16 bases in the middle. CDR1 is GTSNPN and CDR2 is SVGIG in the germline V gene (reference sequence). The CDR3 region has the DNA TGTGCCTGGAGTATAGCAAGACAGGTAAAAGCTTTCTTT. It is translated as CAWSIARQVKAFF.

The rearrangement joins TRBV5-4 to TRBJ2-6; D gene unclear. Between the trimmed V and J ends, which lost 2 bases and 4 bases, there was a span of 13 bases. The germline CDR1 and CDR2 sequences are SGHNT and YYREEE (reference sequence). The CDR3 spans 16 residues. The CDR3 DNA reads TGTGCCAGCAGCTTTGACGCGTTAGGGGGGGCCAACGTCCTGACTTTC. Its protein product is CASSFDALGGANVLTF.

The CDR3 loop reads CSAQPLDRGFFQFF. In DNA form, the CDR3 reads TGCAGCGCCCAACCGTTGGACAGGGGATTCTTCCAGTTCTTC. The chain employs TRBV29-1 and TRBJ2-1, with TRBD1 matching over 9 bases. The CDR3 length is 14 residues. The germline V gene has CDR1 SQVTM and CDR2 ANQGSEA. After removal of 7 bases from V and 13 bases from J, the junction contained 17 bases not matched to a gene.

V and J are TRBV21-1 and TRBJ1-1; whether TRBD1, the table's D call, matches the DNA was not checked. TRBV21-1 is a known pseudogene. The CDR3 is 17 residues long. CDR3: CASSIITWTGGDTEAFF. CDR3 DNA sequence: TGTGCCAGCAGCATAATTACCTGGACAGGTGGGGACACTGAAGCTTTCTTT.

V gene TRBV2 combines with J gene TRBJ1-2; 8 nucleotides match TRBD1. Germline loops: CDR1 SNHLY, CDR2 FYNNEI. V lost 6 bases and J lost 0; bases outside the gene matches: 6. The CDR3 runs to 15 residues. The CDR3 here is CASSQDRVANYGYTF. The DNA for the CDR3 is TGTGCCAGCAGCCAGGACAGGGTGGCTAACTATGGCTACACCTTC.

This chain links TRBV5-1 with TRBJ2-5; 8 bases are a match to TRBD1. The CDR3 consists of 15 residues. The junction had 5 bases not matched to a gene; V was cut back by 1 base and J by 3 bases. CDR1 is SGHRS and CDR2 is YFSETQ in the germline V gene. CDR3 DNA: TGCGCCAGCAGCTTGCAGGGGGCATGGGAAGAGACCCAGTACTTC. It is translated as CASSLQGAWEETQYF.